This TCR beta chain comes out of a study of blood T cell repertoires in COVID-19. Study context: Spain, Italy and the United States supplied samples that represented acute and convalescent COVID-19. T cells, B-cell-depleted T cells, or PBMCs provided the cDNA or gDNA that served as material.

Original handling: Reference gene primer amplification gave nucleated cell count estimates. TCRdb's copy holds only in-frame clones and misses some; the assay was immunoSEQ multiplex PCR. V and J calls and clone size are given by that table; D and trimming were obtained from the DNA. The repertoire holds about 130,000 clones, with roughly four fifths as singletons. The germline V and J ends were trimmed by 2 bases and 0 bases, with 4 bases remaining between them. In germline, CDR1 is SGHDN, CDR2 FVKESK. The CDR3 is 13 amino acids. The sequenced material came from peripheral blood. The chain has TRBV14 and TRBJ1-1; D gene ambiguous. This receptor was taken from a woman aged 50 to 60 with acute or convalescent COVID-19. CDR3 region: CASSQPMNTEAFF. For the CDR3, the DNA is TGTGCCAGCAGCCAACCAATGAACACTGAAGCTTTCTTT.